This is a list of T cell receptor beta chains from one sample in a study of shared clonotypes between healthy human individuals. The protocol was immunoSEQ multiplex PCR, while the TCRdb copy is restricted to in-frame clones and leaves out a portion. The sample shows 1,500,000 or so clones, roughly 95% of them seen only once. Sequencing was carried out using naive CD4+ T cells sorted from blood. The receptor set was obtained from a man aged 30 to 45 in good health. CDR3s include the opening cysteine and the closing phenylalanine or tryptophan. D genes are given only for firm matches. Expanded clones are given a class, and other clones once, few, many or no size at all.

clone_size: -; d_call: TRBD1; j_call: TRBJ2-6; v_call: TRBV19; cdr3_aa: CASISPTGGAGANVLTF; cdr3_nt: TGTGCCAGTATTTCCCCGACAGGGGGCGCTGGGGCCAACGTCCTGACTTTC
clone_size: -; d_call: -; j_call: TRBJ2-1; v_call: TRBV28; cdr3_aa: CASTDEGRGNEQFF; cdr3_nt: TGTGCCAGCACGGACGAAGGTCGAGGGAATGAGCAGTTCTTC
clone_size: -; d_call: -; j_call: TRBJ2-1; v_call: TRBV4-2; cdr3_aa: CASSQVGLRRALHNEQFF; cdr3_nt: TGTGCCAGCAGCCAAGTAGGTTTGCGGAGGGCCCTCCACAATGAGCAGTTCTTC
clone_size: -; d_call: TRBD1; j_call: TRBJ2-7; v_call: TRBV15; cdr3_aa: CATSSRDSLYEQYF; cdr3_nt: TGTGCCACCAGCAGCCGGGACAGTCTCTACGAGCAGTACTTC
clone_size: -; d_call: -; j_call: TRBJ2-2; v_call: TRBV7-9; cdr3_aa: CVSSPNLVGELFF; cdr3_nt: TGTGTCAGCAGCCCAAATCTTGTGGGGGAGCTGTTTTTT
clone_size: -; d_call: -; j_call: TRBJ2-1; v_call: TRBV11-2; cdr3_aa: CASSLVRPGRGRGVEQFF; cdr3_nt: TGTGCCAGCAGCTTAGTCCGCCCCGGACGGGGGAGAGGTGTGGAGCAGTTCTTC
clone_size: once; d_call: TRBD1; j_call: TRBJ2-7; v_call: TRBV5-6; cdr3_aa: CASSHRGVNYEQYF; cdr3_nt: TGTGCCAGCAGCCACAGGGGTGTAAACTACGAGCAGTACTTC
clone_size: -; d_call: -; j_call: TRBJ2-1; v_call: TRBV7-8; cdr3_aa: CASSPWTPPGEQFF; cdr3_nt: TGTGCCAGCAGCCCCTGGACCCCTCCGGGGGAGCAGTTCTTC
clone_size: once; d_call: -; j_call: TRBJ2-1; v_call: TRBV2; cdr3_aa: CARAAPSYNEQFF; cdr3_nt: TGTGCCAGGGCGGCCCCCTCCTACAATGAGCAGTTCTTC
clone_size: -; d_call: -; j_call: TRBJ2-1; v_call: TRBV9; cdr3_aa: CASSADPWGEQFF; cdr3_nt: TGTGCCAGCAGCGCGGACCCCTGGGGTGAGCAGTTCTTC
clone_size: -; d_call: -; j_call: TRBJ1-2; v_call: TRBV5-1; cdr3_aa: CASSLAQGTFGYTF; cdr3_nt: TGCGCCAGCAGCTTGGCGCAGGGGACTTTTGGCTACACCTTC
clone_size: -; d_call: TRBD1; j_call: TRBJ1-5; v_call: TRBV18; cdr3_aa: CANSTGTDNQPQHF; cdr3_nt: TGTGCCAACTCAACCGGGACAGACAATCAGCCCCAGCATTTT
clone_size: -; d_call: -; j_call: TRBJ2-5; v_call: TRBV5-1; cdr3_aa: CASSLFPGVGETQYF; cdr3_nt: TGCGCCAGCAGCTTATTTCCAGGGGTGGGGGAGACCCAGTACTTC
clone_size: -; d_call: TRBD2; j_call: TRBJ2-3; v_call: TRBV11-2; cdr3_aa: CASSGTSGRRGMGTQYF; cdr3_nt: TGTGCCAGCAGCGGGACTAGCGGGAGAAGAGGGATGGGTACGCAGTATTTT
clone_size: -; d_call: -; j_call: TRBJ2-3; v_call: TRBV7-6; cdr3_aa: CASSFRDPPTDTQYF; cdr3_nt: TGTGCCAGCAGTTTCAGGGACCCACCCACAGATACGCAGTATTTT
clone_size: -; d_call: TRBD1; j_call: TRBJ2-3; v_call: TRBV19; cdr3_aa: CASSMDRGSTDTQYF; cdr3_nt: TGTGCCAGTAGTATGGACAGGGGTAGCACAGATACGCAGTATTTT
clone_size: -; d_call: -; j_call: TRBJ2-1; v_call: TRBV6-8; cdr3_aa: CASRLASFINEQFF; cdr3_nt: TGTGCCAGCCGCCTTGCGAGCTTTATAAATGAGCAGTTCTTC
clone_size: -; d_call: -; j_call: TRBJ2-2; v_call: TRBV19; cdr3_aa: CASSMGSRPNTGELFF; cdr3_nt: TGTGCCAGTAGTATGGGGTCCAGGCCGAACACCGGGGAGCTGTTTTTT
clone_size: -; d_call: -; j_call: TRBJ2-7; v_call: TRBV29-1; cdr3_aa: CSVVRAGDEQYF; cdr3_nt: TGCAGCGTTGTCAGGGCAGGAGACGAGCAGTACTTC
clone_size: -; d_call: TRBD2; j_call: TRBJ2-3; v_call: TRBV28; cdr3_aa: CASSSSGTTRTDTQYF; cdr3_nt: TGTGCCAGCAGTTCCTCCGGGACTACACGCACAGATACGCAGTATTTT
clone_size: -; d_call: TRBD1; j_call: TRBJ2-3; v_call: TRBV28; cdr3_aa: CASSPPGDRGREYF; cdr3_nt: TGTGCCAGCAGTCCGCCGGGGGACAGGGGGCGTGAGTATTTT
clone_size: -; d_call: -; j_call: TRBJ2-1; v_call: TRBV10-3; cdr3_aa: CATKGDNEQFF; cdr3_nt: TGTGCCACTAAGGGGGACAATGAGCAGTTCTTC
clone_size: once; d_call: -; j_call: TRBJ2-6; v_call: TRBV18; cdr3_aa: CASSPPGSLSGANVLTF; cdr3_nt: TGTGCCAGCTCACCTCCGGGTTCCCTCTCTGGGGCCAACGTCCTGACTTTC
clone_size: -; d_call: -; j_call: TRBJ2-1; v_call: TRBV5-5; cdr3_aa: CASSLEGLSYNEQFF; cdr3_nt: TGTGCCAGCAGCTTGGAGGGACTCTCCTACAATGAGCAGTTCTTC
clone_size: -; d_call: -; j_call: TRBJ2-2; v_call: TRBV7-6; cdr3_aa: CASSLGKGAGGELFF; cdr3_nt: TGTGCCAGCAGCTTAGGGAAAGGGGCCGGCGGGGAGCTGTTTTTT
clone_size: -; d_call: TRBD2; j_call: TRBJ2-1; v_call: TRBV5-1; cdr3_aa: CASSIGAGGPEEQFF; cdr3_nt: TGCGCCAGCAGCATCGGGGCGGGAGGGCCGGAAGAGCAGTTCTTC
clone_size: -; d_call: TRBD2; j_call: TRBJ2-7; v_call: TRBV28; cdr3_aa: CASSSPRGDASYEQYF; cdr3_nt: TGTGCCAGCAGTTCTCCTCGGGGGGACGCCTCCTACGAGCAGTACTTC
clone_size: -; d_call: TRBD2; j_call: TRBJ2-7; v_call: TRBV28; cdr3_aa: CASSLPGGLAGGQYF; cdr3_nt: TGTGCCAGCAGCCTCCCGGGGGGACTAGCGGGAGGGCAGTACTTC
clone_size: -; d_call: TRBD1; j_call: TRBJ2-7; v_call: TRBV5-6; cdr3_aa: CASARQGISYEQYF; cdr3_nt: TGTGCCAGCGCTAGACAGGGGATCTCCTACGAGCAGTACTTC
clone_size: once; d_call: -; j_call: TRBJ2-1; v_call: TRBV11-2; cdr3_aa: CASSLDRTTYNEQFF; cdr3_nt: TGTGCCAGCAGCTTAGACCGGACCACCTACAATGAGCAGTTCTTC
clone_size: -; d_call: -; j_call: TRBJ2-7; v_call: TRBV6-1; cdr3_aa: CASSDRGYEQYF; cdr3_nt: TGTGCCAGCAGTGATAGGGGCTACGAGCAGTACTTC
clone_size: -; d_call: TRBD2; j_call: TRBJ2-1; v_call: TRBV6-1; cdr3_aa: CASSELSAGGRISNEQFF; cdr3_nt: TGTGCCAGCAGTGAATTGTCCGCGGGGGGGAGAATCAGCAATGAGCAGTTCTTC
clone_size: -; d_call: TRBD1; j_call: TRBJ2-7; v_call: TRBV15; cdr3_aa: CATSSAGGASYEQYF; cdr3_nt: TGTGCCACCAGTTCCGCAGGGGGCGCATCCTACGAGCAGTACTTC
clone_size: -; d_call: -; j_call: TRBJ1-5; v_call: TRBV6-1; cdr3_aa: CASKRGGSNQPQHF; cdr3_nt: TGTGCCAGCAAAAGAGGGGGGAGCAATCAGCCCCAGCATTTT
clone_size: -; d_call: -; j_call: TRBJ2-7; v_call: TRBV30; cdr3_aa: CAWSGGFTYEQYF; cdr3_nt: TGTGCCTGGAGTGGAGGTTTCACCTACGAGCAGTACTTC
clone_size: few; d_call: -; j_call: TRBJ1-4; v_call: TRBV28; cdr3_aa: CASSYFGASEKLFF; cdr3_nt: TGTGCCAGCAGTTACTTTGGGGCTAGTGAAAAACTGTTTTTT
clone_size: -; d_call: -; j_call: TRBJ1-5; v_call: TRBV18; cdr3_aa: CASSHSRGGRRDNQPQHF; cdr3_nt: TGTGCCAGCTCACACTCGAGGGGGGGGCGCAGGGACAATCAGCCCCAGCATTTT
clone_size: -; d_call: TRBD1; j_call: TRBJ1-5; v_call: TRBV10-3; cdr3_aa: CANRGGTNQPQHF; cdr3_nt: TGTGCCAACAGGGGGGGGACAAATCAGCCCCAGCATTTT
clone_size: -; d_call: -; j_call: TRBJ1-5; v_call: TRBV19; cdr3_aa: CASSTHEGYQPQHF; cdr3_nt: TGTGCCAGTAGTACTCACGAGGGTTATCAGCCCCAGCATTTT
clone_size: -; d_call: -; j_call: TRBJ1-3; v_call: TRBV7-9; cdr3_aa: CASSHGRESIGNTIYF; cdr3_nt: TGTGCCAGCAGCCACGGACGGGAAAGTATTGGAAACACCATATATTTT
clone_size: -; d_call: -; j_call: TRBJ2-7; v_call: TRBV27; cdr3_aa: CASSALGAAPYEQYF; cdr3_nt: TGTGCCAGCAGTGCTCTAGGGGCGGCCCCCTACGAGCAGTACTTC
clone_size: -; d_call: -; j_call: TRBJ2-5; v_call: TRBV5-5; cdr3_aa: CASSLVWFGNEVAETQYF; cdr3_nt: TGTGCCAGCAGCTTGGTTTGGTTTGGGAACGAAGTGGCAGAGACCCAGTACTTC
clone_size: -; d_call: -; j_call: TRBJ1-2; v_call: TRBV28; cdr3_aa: CASSSTDRPLYGYTF; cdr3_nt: TGTGCCAGCAGCTCTACCGACAGGCCCCTCTATGGCTACACCTTC
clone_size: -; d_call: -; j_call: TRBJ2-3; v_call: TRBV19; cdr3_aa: CASSIVQRSDTQYF; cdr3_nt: TGTGCCAGTAGTATAGTACAGCGGTCAGATACGCAGTATTTT
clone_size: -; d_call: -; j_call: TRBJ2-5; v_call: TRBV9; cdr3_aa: CASSVEGRETQYF; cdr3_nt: TGTGCCAGCAGCGTAGAGGGAAGGGAGACCCAGTACTTC